Listed below are T cell receptor beta chains from one sample, sequenced in a study of blood T cell repertoires in COVID-19. The method was immunoSEQ multiplex PCR; TCRdb's version includes in-frame clones alone and lacks a portion of them. The top ten hold roughly 4.6% of the sample, which has some 230,000 clones, 80% to 90% seen once. The specimen was peripheral blood. The receptors here all came from a woman aged 55-69 years who had recovered from COVID-19. Each CDR3 is given without its conserved first and last residue.

TRBV30,TRBJ2-2,AWSVRDGELF
TRBV9,TRBJ2-2,ASSSWTGLNTGELF
TRBV2,TRBJ1-2,ASRLDRGRGGYT
TRBV5-6,TRBJ1-6,ASSTTRQGLNSPLH
TRBV4-1,TRBJ2-7,ASSQVGGRVNEQY
TRBV2,TRBJ2-1,ASSETRGSHNEQF
TRBV7-8,TRBJ1-2,ASSRPDRGAYGYT
TRBV29-1,TRBJ1-2,SVEDVRVYYGYT
TRBV19,TRBJ1-1,ASSRDRANTEAF
TRBV7-9,TRBJ1-4,ASSPRTGGNEKLF
TRBV4-2,TRBJ1-1,ASSLQDRGLNTEAF
TRBV6-4,TRBJ2-1,ASSDSGGLAGGPVDEQF
TRBV2,TRBJ2-7,ASSEGQTYEQY
TRBV3-1/TRBV3-2,TRBJ2-2,ASIGRGNTGELF
TRBV27,TRBJ1-6,ASSSDRAQPLNSPLH
TRBV7-8,TRBJ2-1,ASSFRRNGGLGRGEQF
TRBV30,TRBJ1-4,AWMGDLDAGKLF
TRBV5-4,TRBJ1-6,ASSFPGQGDNSPLH
TRBV24-1,TRBJ1-2,ATSDSTGNYGYT
TRBV9,TRBJ2-5,ASSVAGGGEIETQY
TRBV30,TRBJ1-2,AWSKDRAFYGYT
TRBV4-1,TRBJ2-5,ASSQERLGVGETQY
TRBV30,TRBJ2-7,AWSVFGLYEQY
TRBV30,TRBJ2-5,AWGLGLAGGETQY
TRBV9,TRBJ1-3,ASSVDISGNTIY
TRBV29-1,TRBJ2-7,SVEQEQY
TRBV19,TRBJ1-2,ASSIVTAGAYGYT
TRBV6-5,TRBJ1-6,ASSYSPRVISPLH
TRBV12-5,TRBJ2-4,ASGSTPRGREDIQY
TRBV13,TRBJ1-2,ASSPRDRDPYGYT
TRBV10-3,TRBJ1-2,AISESRDRGGYT
TRBV19,TRBJ1-6,ASSADRGNSPLH